The clone carrying this TCR beta chain was seen more than once but under ten times. The sample belongs to a study of T cells in localized non-small cell lung cancer. The CDR3 runs 14 residues. Germline CDR1 reads ENHRY; CDR2 reads SYGVKD. The junction had 7 bases not matched to a gene; V was cut back by 10 bases and J by 3 bases. Produced via immunoSEQ multiplex PCR; TCRdb's table is partial and in-frame only. Among roughly 13,000 clones listed, around 84% were seen once. This specimen consisted of peripheral blood, obtained before any cancer treatment. This chain connects TRBV10-3 to TRBJ2-7, with 12 bases that match TRBD1. This sequence was found in a male donor aged 60 or older with stage III lung adenocarcinoma. The CDR3 region is CATNRDRGRYEQYF. Written as DNA, the CDR3 is TGTGCCACCAACCGGGACAGGGGGCGCTACGAGCAGTACTTC.